This T cell receptor (beta chain) appears in the sequencing data of a study of blood T cell repertoires in COVID-19. Across the whole study: In each case, the material was cDNA or gDNA derived from T cells, B-cell-depleted T cells, or PBMCs.

Germline trimming cut 1 base from V and 6 bases from J; bases unmatched to any gene: 6. The CDR3 consists of 15 residues. Germline V lookup: CDR1 LGHDT, CDR2 YNNKEL (reference sequence). This clone was detected many times. Under the authors' procedure: Amplified reference gene primers provided the basis for estimating nucleated cell counts. TCRdb's table, derived via immunoSEQ multiplex PCR, lists solely in-frame clones and lacks some. D and trimming were read from the DNA, whereas the V and J calls and clone size are those reported in that table. Altogether about 240,000 clones are present, approximately 83% being singletons, with the ten largest covering about 2%.

The sample comprised peripheral blood. This clonotype was obtained from a man between 25 and 39 years old who had recovered from COVID-19. This chain connects TRBV3-1 (or the pseudogene TRBV3-2) to TRBJ1-2; 9 nucleotides agree with TRBD1. The CDR3 is CASSQGDRASHGYTF. CDR3 DNA: TGTGCCAGCAGCCAAGGGGACAGGGCCTCCCATGGCTACACCTTC.